The sequence of this T cell receptor beta chain was determined in a study of blood T cell repertoires in COVID-19. Whole-study context: Spain, Italy and the United States supplied samples that represented acute and convalescent COVID-19. PBMCs, B-cell-depleted T cells, or T cells were the source of the cDNA or gDNA that made up the material.

V dropped 1 base and J dropped 4; count of bases not matched to a gene: 3. The CDR3 runs 15 residues. Looked up from germline, CDR1 is MNHEY and CDR2 is SVGAGI. Per the original methods: Using reference gene primer amplification, nucleated cell counts were estimated. TCRdb's copy holds only in-frame clones and misses some; the assay was immunoSEQ multiplex PCR. That table gives V, J and clone size, and the DNA gave D and trimming. The table includes roughly 180,000 clones, around four fifths detected once. The sequence came from a woman between 25 and 40 years old with acute or convalescent COVID-19. The V and J genes are TRBV6-5 and TRBJ2-2, with TRBD2 matching over 7 bases. The source material was peripheral blood. For the CDR3, the DNA is TGTGCCAGCAGTTACTGGGGGGGTAGCACCGGGGAGCTGTTTTTT. Translated: CASSYWGGSTGELFF.